A selection of T cell receptor beta chains follows, all from one sample in a study of blood T cell repertoires in COVID-19. Using immunoSEQ multiplex PCR, the repertoire was profiled, and TCRdb retains in-frame clones only, with some absent. The sample holds about 490,000 clones; 80% to 90% are singletons and the top ten take approximately 3.4%. The sequencing input was peripheral blood. All receptors come from a human donor in a cohort sampled during active COVID-19. Both conserved end residues are trimmed from each CDR3.

j_gene	len	v_gene	CDR3aa
TRBJ2-3	14	TRBV19	ASSVRRGLGTDTQY
TRBJ2-1	19	TRBV29-1	SVRTPGLAGLTSSSYNEQF
TRBJ1-5	11	TRBV12-3/TRBV12-4	ASSLREDQPQH
TRBJ2-5	12	TRBV5-1	ASSPGGHQETQY
TRBJ2-5	14	TRBV24-1	ATSGIGDWAEETQY
TRBJ1-1	12	TRBV11-1	ASSLAAENTEAF
TRBJ2-2	14	TRBV9	ASSVRGSSGTGELF
TRBJ1-3	10	TRBV6-5	ASSSIHPPIY
TRBJ1-2	11	TRBV10-2	ASSDLGAYGYT
TRBJ2-3	14	TRBV5-6	ASSVYRNRASDTQY
TRBJ2-7	12	TRBV19	ASSPRQSSYEQY
TRBJ2-2	14	TRBV7-3	ASSSQRESDTGELF
TRBJ1-2	11	TRBV12-3/TRBV12-4	ASSFTGNDGYT
TRBJ1-2	12	TRBV29-1	SVGTDRVSYGYT
TRBJ1-1	15	TRBV7-6	ASSHRRERLTNTEAF
TRBJ2-1	13	TRBV5-1	ASSSEGTTPDEQF
TRBJ1-5	14	TRBV7-8	ASSFYDRGGNQPQH
TRBJ2-5	13	TRBV20-1	SASPASESQETQY
TRBJ2-7	14	TRBV7-8	ASSLASSQGSYEQY
TRBJ2-2	14	TRBV24-1	ATSDSPGGVAGELF
TRBJ1-5	11	TRBV10-3	AISGDRNQPQH
TRBJ2-3	13	TRBV3-1/TRBV3-2	ASSQGSGLTDTQY